The 21 T cell receptor beta chains reported below all come from one sample, sequenced in a study of shared clonotypes between healthy human individuals. Profiled with immunoSEQ multiplex PCR; TCRdb holds only in-frame clones, not every one. The sample records some 630,000 clones, 90% to 97% being singletons. Only CD45RO-negative cells positively selected for CCR7 counted as naive CD8 cells, so terminally differentiated effector memory CD45RA+ cells were excluded. Sequencing was carried out using naive CD8+ T cells sorted from blood. These receptors were taken from a woman aged 25 to 39 in good health.

For this clone: The same CDR3 arises from other DNA sequences in this sample as well. The CDR3 here is CASSLNRETQYF. CDR3 DNA sequence: TGTGCCAGCAGCTTAAACCGGGAGACCCAGTACTTC. The chain carries TRBV13 and TRBJ2-5; D unclear. Trimming took off 2 bases at V and 5 bases at J, with 6 bases between the two ends. This CDR3 is built from 12 residues. The germline gives CDR1 PRHDT, CDR2 FYEKMQ (reference sequence).

The chain is built from TRBV4-1 and TRBJ1-2; TRBD1 might be the D (5 bases). Trimming removed 1 base at V and 4 bases at J, with 13 bases between. The CDR3 has 15 amino acids. Germline CDR1 reads MGHRA; CDR2 reads YSYEKL. The CDR3 sequence is CASSQGWGSGYGYTF. The DNA of the CDR3 is TGCGCCAGCAGCCAAGGCTGGGGCTCGGGCTATGGCTACACCTTC.

The chain joins TRBV10-3 to TRBJ1-2, with D possibly being TRBD1 (5 bases). This CDR3 comprises 14 residues. From germline, CDR1 is ENHRY and CDR2 SYGVKD. V gave up 0 bases and J gave up 4 bases, with 9 bases separating them. CDR3 bases: TGTGCCATCAGTGAGTCGGGACTACGCTATGGCTACACCTTC. It is translated as CAISESGLRYGYTF.

V usage is TRBV6-1 and J usage is TRBJ2-2; D may be TRBD1 (6 bases). V shed 5 bases and J shed 10 bases, with 8 bases lying between them. Germline CDR1 MNHNS, CDR2 SASEGT. This CDR3 contains 11 residues. The DNA for the CDR3 is TGTGCCAGCAGTACAGGGTTGGAGCTGTTTTTT. Translated, it gives CASSTGLELFF.

This clone has just one count. The junction and the germline gene differ at one end; a read error may be behind it. V usage is TRBV11-2 and J usage is TRBJ2-3, with 11 positions matching TRBD2. Germline CDR1 is SGHAT and CDR2 is FQNNGV. The CDR3 has 13 amino acids. Written as DNA, the CDR3 is TGTGCCAGCAGCTCCAAATTTCTAGCGGGAGGAGCTTTT. Residues: CASSSKFLAGGAF.

J is TRBJ2-1 and V is TRBV6-5; no firm D call. CDR3 length equals 12 residues. V lost 2 bases, J lost 11 bases, and 10 bases lay in between. Germline loops: CDR1 MNHEY, CDR2 SVGAGI. CDR3 loop: CASSYGDSQQFF. The CDR3 bases are TGTGCCAGCAGTTACGGCGATTCCCAGCAGTTCTTC.

The genes are TRBV29-1 and TRBJ1-2; possibly TRBD1 for D (5 bases). Germline values: CDR1 SQVTM, CDR2 ANQGSEA. The CDR3 loop spans 14 amino acids. V lost 4 bases and J lost 0, with 12 bases in between. The CDR3 protein is CSVGDWTANYGYTF. CDR3 bases: TGCAGCGTTGGGGACTGGACGGCTAACTATGGCTACACCTTC.

V is TRBV27 and J is TRBJ2-1, with 8 positions matching TRBD2. The CDR3 runs to 17 residues. Germline assignment: CDR1 MNHEY and CDR2 SMNVEV (reference sequence). Unmatched junction bases numbered 13, after V lost 5 bases and J lost 4 bases. The CDR3 here is CASSPVLPREVYNEQFF. The CDR3 DNA reads as TGTGCCAGCAGTCCCGTACTCCCGCGGGAGGTTTACAATGAGCAGTTCTTC.

The chain carries TRBV28 and TRBJ1-1; D is ambiguous. The V gene lost 6 bases and the J gene lost 1 base, with 15 bases spanning the gap. The CDR3 sequence is 15 residues long. Looked up from germline, CDR1 is MDHEN and CDR2 is SYDVKM. The CDR3 DNA reads TGTGCCAGCAGACCGAAAACGTCCGGGAACACTGAAGCTTTCTTT. Translated, it gives CASRPKTSGNTEAFF.

V is TRBV2 and J is TRBJ1-2, with D perhaps TRBD1 (5 bases). The CDR3 runs to 15 residues. CDR1 SNHLY and CDR2 FYNNEI come from the germline V gene. V lost 7 bases to trimming and J lost 0 bases, with 15 bases between them. The CDR3 bases are TGTGCCAGCAACGGGGACCAGGAGACTAACTATGGCTACACCTTC. It yields the protein CASNGDQETNYGYTF.

CDR3: CASSEGLAGDGGEQFF. The CDR3 coding sequence is TGTGCCAGCAGCGAGGGACTAGCGGGAGACGGGGGTGAGCAGTTCTTC. This chain connects TRBV11-1 to TRBJ2-1, with 14 bases lining up with TRBD2. Per germline, CDR1 SGHAT and CDR2 FQDESV (reference sequence). The junction had 9 bases not matched to a gene; V was cut back by 5 bases and J by 9 bases. CDR3 length: 16 amino acids. The variable domain in full, with the rest retrieved from reference TRBV11-1 and TRBJ2-1, is EAEVAQSPRYKITEKSQAVAFWCDPISGHATLYWYRQILGQGPELLVQFQDESVVDDSQLPKDRFSAERLKGVDSTLKIQPAELGDSAMYLCASSEGLAGDGGEQFFGPGTRLTVL.

Only one count was recorded for this clone. The V call is TRBV25-1, the J call TRBJ2-7; D is uncertain. The CDR3 totals 14 residues. Germline V gives CDR1 MGHDK, CDR2 SYGVNS. V was clipped by 1 base and J by 3 bases, with 10 bases between them. CDR3 sequence: CASSELSHHYEQYF. The CDR3 coding sequence is TGTGCCAGCAGTGAATTGTCGCACCACTACGAGCAGTACTTC.

This chain joins TRBV2 and TRBJ2-1, with a possible D match to TRBD2 (5 bases). CDR1 is SNHLY, CDR2 FYNNEI, per germline. The CDR3 runs to 14 residues. With 4 bases removed from V and 1 base from J, the gap between germline ends came to 8 bases. The CDR3 sequence is CASSAPGSYNEQFF. For the CDR3, the DNA is TGTGCCAGCAGTGCACCGGGGTCCTACAATGAGCAGTTCTTC.

This chain links TRBV28 with TRBJ2-5; 7 bases fit TRBD2. The last part of the DNA fits TRBJ2-7 better; the J call may be wrong. There are 18 residues in the CDR3. Germline V gene data show CDR1 as MDHEN and CDR2 as SYDVKM. This CDR3 is CASSHPGGWEGSSYEQYF. CDR3 DNA: TGTGCCAGCAGTCACCCGGGGGGTTGGGAGGGGAGCTCCTACGAGCAGTACTTC.

The chain recombines TRBV14 with TRBJ1-3, with D unclear. Germline V lookup: CDR1 SGHDN, CDR2 FVKESK. This CDR3 spans 14 amino acids. V lost 4 bases and J lost 8, with 15 bases in between. The CDR3 loop is CASSRGERRDTIYF. The CDR3 DNA reads TGTGCCAGCAGCCGGGGTGAACGGAGAGACACCATATATTTT.

V usage is TRBV27 and J usage is TRBJ2-7; 7 bases align to TRBD1. Trimming removed 6 bases from V and 0 bases from J; junction bases left unmatched: 5. Germline CDR1 MNHEY, CDR2 SMNVEV (reference sequence). The CDR3 contains 14 residues. The CDR3 nucleotides are TGTGCCAGCAGGGGGACAGACCTCTCCTACGAGCAGTACTTC. Its translation: CASRGTDLSYEQYF.

This chain links TRBV5-4 with TRBJ2-3; weak D call: TRBD2 (6 bases). Germline CDR1 is SGHNT and CDR2 is YYREEE (reference sequence). This CDR3 has 16 amino acids. V was trimmed by 4 bases and J by 2 bases, leaving 17 bases between them. The CDR3 sequence is CASSDPRERATDTQYF. The CDR3 DNA follows: TGTGCCAGCAGCGACCCCCGGGAGCGGGCCACAGATACGCAGTATTTT.

The chain carries TRBV27 and TRBJ1-2; a weak D match, TRBD1 (6 bases). Germline CDR1 is MNHEY and CDR2 is SMNVEV (reference sequence). The length of the CDR3 is 15 residues. V lost 4 bases and J lost 10, with 22 bases in between. This CDR3 is CASSSGTSGRGTYTF. CDR3 coding DNA: TGTGCCAGCAGTTCGGGGACATCCGGGAGAGGAACCTACACCTTC.

The chain employs TRBV14 and TRBJ1-1; D remains ambiguous. Germline V gene sequence: CDR1 SGHDN, CDR2 FVKESK. The length of the CDR3 is 15 residues. The ends were cut back, 2 bases at V and 4 bases at J, with 14 bases in the middle. The CDR3 nucleotides read TGTGCCAGCAGCCAATCTGAGGGATGGGCCACTGAAGCTTTCTTT. Translation: CASSQSEGWATEAFF.

In DNA form, the CDR3 reads TGTGCCAGCAGTCGATCGACCGGGAAAGGGGGCTACGGGGCTGAAGCTTTCTTT. Its protein product is CASSRSTGKGGYGAEAFF. The genes are TRBV28 and TRBJ1-1, with 7 nucleotides matching TRBD1. CDR1 MDHEN and CDR2 SYDVKM come from the germline V gene. This CDR3 spans 18 amino acids. V lost 5 bases and J lost 6; bases outside the gene matches: 21.

This chain joins TRBV28 and TRBJ2-1; 12 bases map to TRBD2. Trimming took 6 bases from V and 6 from J; bases not matched to a gene: 6. The CDR3 is 15 amino acids. CDR1 is MDHEN and CDR2 is SYDVKM in the germline V gene. The CDR3 protein is CASSSGTSGPNEQFF. CDR3 nucleotide sequence: TGTGCCAGCAGCTCCGGGACTAGCGGGCCCAATGAGCAGTTCTTC.